This TCR beta chain stems from a study of CD8 T cells in Susac syndrome. Sequencing of TCR beta was undertaken in CD8+ and CD4+ T cells derived from blood. The multiple sclerosis controls comprised treatment-naive patients whose relapsing-remitting disease was stable or active. Reverse transcription used about 0.45 to 1 ug RNA and random hexamers. With immunoSEQ multiplex PCR, TCR beta CDR3 was amplified across 54 Vbeta and 13 Jbeta. In TCRdb, the immunoSEQ multiplex PCR reads were re-called with MiXCR into one record per CDR3 protein. The sample includes fewer than 250,000 distinct CDR3 sequences, more than 85% of them seen just once. Germline CDR1 SEHNR, CDR2 FQNEAQ (reference sequence). With 5 bases clipped from V and 4 bases from J, the junction kept 1 base outside the gene matches. The CDR3 is made up of 14 amino acids.

The sequence was obtained from a human donor with multiple sclerosis. The chain couples TRBV7-9 to TRBJ2-7; TRBD2 agrees at 14 bases. The sample was CD8+ T cells from PBMCs. This CDR3 reads CASSRLAGGYEQYF. CDR3 DNA: TGTGCCAGCAGCCGACTAGCGGGAGGGTACGAGCAGTACTTC.